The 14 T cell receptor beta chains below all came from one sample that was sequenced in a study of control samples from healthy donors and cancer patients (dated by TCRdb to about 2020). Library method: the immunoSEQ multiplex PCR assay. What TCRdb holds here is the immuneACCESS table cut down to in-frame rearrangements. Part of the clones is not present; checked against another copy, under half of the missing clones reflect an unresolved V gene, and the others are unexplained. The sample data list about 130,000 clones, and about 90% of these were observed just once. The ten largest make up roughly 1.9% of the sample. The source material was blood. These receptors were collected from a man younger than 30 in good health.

The CDR3, as DNA: TGCAGCGTTGGGATCCCCCGGACAGGGAAAATTCACACCATATATTTT. The encoded protein is CSVGIPRTGKIHTIYF. The V and J genes are TRBV29-1 and TRBJ1-3; 8 bases agree with TRBD1. The V segment lost 4 bases and the J segment 8 bases; nucleotides outside the gene matches: 16. The CDR3 consists of 16 residues. The V gene's germline CDR1 is SQVTM and CDR2 ANQGSEA.

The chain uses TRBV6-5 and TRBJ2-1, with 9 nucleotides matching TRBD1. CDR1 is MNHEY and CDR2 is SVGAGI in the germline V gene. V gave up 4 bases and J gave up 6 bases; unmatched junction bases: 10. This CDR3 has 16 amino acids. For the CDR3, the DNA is TGTGCCAGCAGTTTACCTCCGGGACAGGGTTTCAATGAGCAGTTCTTC. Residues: CASSLPPGQGFNEQFF.

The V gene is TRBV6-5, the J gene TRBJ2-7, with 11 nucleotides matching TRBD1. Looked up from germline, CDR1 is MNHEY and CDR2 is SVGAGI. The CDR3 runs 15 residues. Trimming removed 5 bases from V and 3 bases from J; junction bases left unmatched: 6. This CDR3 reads CASSPPDRGLYEQYF. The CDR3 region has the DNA TGTGCCAGCAGTCCGCCGGACAGGGGGCTCTACGAGCAGTACTTC.

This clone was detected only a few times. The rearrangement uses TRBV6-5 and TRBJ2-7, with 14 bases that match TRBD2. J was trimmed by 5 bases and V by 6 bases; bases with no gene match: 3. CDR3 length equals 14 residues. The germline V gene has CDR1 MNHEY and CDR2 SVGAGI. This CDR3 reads CASRGTSGSHEQYF. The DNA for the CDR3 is TGTGCCAGCAGGGGGACTAGCGGGAGCCACGAGCAGTACTTC.

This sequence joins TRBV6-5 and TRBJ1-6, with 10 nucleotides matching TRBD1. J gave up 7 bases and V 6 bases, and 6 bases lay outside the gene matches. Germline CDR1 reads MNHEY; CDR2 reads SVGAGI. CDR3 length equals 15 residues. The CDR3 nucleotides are TGTGCCAGCAGCAAAAGGACAGGGGGGAATTCACCCCTCCACTTT. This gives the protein CASSKRTGGNSPLHF.

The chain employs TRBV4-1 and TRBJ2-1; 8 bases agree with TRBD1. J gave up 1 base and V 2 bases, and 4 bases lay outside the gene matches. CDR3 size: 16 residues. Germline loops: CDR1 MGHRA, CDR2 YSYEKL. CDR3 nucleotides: TGCGCCAGCAGCCAAAGGACAGGGAATTCCTACAATGAGCAGTTCTTC. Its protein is CASSQRTGNSYNEQFF.

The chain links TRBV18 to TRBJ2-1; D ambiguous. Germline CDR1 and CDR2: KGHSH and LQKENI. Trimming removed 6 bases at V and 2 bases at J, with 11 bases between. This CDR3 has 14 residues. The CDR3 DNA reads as TGTGCCAGCTCCCCAGGAGCGACCTACAATGAGCAGTTCTTC. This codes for CASSPGATYNEQFF.

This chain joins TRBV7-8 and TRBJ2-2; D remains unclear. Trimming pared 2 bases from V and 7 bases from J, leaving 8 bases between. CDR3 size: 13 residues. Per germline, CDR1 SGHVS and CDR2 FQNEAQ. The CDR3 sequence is CASSLIIDGELFF. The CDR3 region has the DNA TGTGCCAGCAGCTTAATTATAGACGGGGAGCTGTTTTTT. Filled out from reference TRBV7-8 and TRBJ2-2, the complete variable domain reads GAGVSQSPRYKVAKRGQDVALRCDPISGHVSLFWYQQALGQGPEFLTYFQNEAQLDKSGLPSDRFFAERPEGSVSTLKIQRTQQEDSAVYLCASSLIIDGELFFGEGSRLTVL.

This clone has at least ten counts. The CDR3 DNA reads TGTGCCAGCAGAGACACCGACCGGACCGGGGAGCTGTTTTTT. Residues: CASRDTDRTGELFF. The chain joins TRBV6-4 to TRBJ2-2; D is unclear. Germline values: CDR1 MRHNA, CDR2 SNTAGT. The ends were cut back, 6 bases at V and 5 bases at J, with 13 bases in the middle. The CDR3 loop spans 14 amino acids.

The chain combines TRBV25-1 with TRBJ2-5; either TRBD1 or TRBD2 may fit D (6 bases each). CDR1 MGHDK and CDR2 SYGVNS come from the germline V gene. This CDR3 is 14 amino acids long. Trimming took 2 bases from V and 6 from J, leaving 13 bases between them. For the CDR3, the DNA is TGTGCCAGCAGTGAACAGATCCGGGGGCAGACCCAGTACTTC. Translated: CASSEQIRGQTQYF.

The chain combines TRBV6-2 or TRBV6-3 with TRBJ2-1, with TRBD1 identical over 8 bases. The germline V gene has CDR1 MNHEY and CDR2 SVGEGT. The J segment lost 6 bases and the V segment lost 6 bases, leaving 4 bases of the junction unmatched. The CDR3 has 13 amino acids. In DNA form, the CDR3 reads TGTGCCAGCAGCTCGGACAGGGTCAATGAGCAGTTCTTC. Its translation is CASSSDRVNEQFF.

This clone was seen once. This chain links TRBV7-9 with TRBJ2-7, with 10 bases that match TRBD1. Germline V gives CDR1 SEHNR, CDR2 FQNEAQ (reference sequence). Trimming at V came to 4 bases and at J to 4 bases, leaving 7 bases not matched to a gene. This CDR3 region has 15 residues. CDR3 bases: TGTGCCAGCAGCTCCACGGGACAGGGGAGGTACGAGCAGTACTTC. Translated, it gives CASSSTGQGRYEQYF.

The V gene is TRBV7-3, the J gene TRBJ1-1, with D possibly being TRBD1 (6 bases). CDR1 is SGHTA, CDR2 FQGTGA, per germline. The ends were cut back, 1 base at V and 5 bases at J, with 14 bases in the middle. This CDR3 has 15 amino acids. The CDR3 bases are TGTGCCAGCAGCTTAATGACGGGGGGCGCGACTGAAGCTTTCTTT. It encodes CASSLMTGGATEAFF.

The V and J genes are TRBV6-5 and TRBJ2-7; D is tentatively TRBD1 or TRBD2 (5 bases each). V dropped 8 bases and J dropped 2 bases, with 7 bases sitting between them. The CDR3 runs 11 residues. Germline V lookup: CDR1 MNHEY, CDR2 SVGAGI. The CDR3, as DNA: TGTGCCAGCCTGGGGGCCTACGAGCAGTACTTC. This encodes CASLGAYEQYF.